This is a list of T cell receptor beta chains from one sample in a study of graft-versus-host responses after intestinal transplantation. Data came from immunoSEQ multiplex PCR; TCRdb stores just in-frame clones and leaves some out. The sample gives tens of thousands of clones, roughly 90% of which show up once; 1.5% to 2% is in the top ten. The sample consisted of PBMCs, taken 26 days after transplant. Receptor source: a human patient who received an intestinal transplant, so some T cells may come from the graft donor. Both conserved end residues are part of each CDR3. The order of the fields is V gene, J gene, D gene, clone size, CDR3 DNA, CDR3 protein. The D gene is left open where the match is weak. The size field is filled for only some rows; it gives once, few, many or a size class.

v_gene: TRBV27; j_gene: TRBJ2-1; d_gene: TRBD1; abundance: -; CDR3nt: TGTGCCAGCTCTTCTCGACAGGGCGATGAGCAGTTCTTC; CDR3aa: CASSSRQGDEQFF
v_gene: TRBV30; j_gene: TRBJ1-1; d_gene: -; abundance: -; CDR3nt: TGTGCCTGCAACAGGGCCCCTGAAGCTTTCTTT; CDR3aa: CACNRAPEAFF
v_gene: TRBV5-1; j_gene: TRBJ2-1; d_gene: TRBD2; abundance: -; CDR3nt: TGCGCCAGCAGCTATCGGACTAGCGGGGCCTCGGATGAGCAGTTCTTC; CDR3aa: CASSYRTSGASDEQFF
v_gene: TRBV14; j_gene: TRBJ2-7; d_gene: -; abundance: few; CDR3nt: TGTGCCAGCAGCCAGCACAGGGTCGAGCAGTACTTC; CDR3aa: CASSQHRVEQYF
v_gene: TRBV6-5; j_gene: TRBJ2-3; d_gene: -; abundance: -; CDR3nt: TGTGCCAGCAGTCCCCACACGAGCACAGATACGCAGTATTTT; CDR3aa: CASSPHTSTDTQYF
v_gene: TRBV5-6; j_gene: TRBJ1-1; d_gene: TRBD1; abundance: -; CDR3nt: TGTGCCAGCAGCTTGAAACAGGGGCGAACTGAAGCTTTCTTT; CDR3aa: CASSLKQGRTEAFF
v_gene: TRBV2; j_gene: TRBJ1-4; d_gene: -; abundance: once; CDR3nt: TGTGCCAGCAGTGAGGCGAAGGGGAATGGAGAAAAACTGTTTTTT; CDR3aa: CASSEAKGNGEKLFF
v_gene: TRBV6-1; j_gene: TRBJ1-4; d_gene: -; abundance: few; CDR3nt: TGTGCCAGCAGTACCGGGAGGGGAAATGAAAAACTGTTTTTT; CDR3aa: CASSTGRGNEKLFF
v_gene: TRBV28; j_gene: TRBJ1-6; d_gene: TRBD1; abundance: -; CDR3nt: TGTGCCAGCAGTTTATCAAGACAGGGTGGGACACCCCTCCACTTT; CDR3aa: CASSLSRQGGTPLHF
v_gene: TRBV13; j_gene: TRBJ2-2; d_gene: -; abundance: -; CDR3nt: TGTGCCAGCAGCTTTCAGGGGACCGGGGAGCTGTTTTTT; CDR3aa: CASSFQGTGELFF
v_gene: TRBV19; j_gene: TRBJ2-3; d_gene: TRBD2; abundance: -; CDR3nt: TGTGCCAGTAGTCCGACCGGGACTAGCGTCTGGACGGATACGCAGTATTTT; CDR3aa: CASSPTGTSVWTDTQYF
v_gene: TRBV6-1; j_gene: TRBJ2-7; d_gene: -; abundance: -; CDR3nt: TGTGCCAGCATCCCCGCAGGGGCTTTCGCCTACGAGCAGTACTTC; CDR3aa: CASIPAGAFAYEQYF
v_gene: TRBV28; j_gene: TRBJ2-6; d_gene: -; abundance: -; CDR3nt: TGTGCCAGCAAATTAGAGATGGCTGGGGCCAACGTCCTGACTTTC; CDR3aa: CASKLEMAGANVLTF
v_gene: TRBV4-1; j_gene: TRBJ2-7; d_gene: TRBD2; abundance: -; CDR3nt: TGCGCCAGCAGCCCAAGTACTAGCGGGTGGCAAACCTACGAGCAGTACTTC; CDR3aa: CASSPSTSGWQTYEQYF
v_gene: TRBV9; j_gene: TRBJ1-2; d_gene: -; abundance: -; CDR3nt: TGTGCCAGCAGCGTAGAGCAGGGGATTGGCTACACCTTC; CDR3aa: CASSVEQGIGYTF
v_gene: TRBV20-1; j_gene: TRBJ1-4; d_gene: -; abundance: -; CDR3nt: TGCAGTCCTACACAGGGCGAAAAACTGTTTTTT; CDR3aa: CSPTQGEKLFF
v_gene: TRBV28; j_gene: TRBJ2-3; d_gene: -; abundance: -; CDR3nt: TGTGCCAGCAGCCCCACTCGCTTTGCGTACACAGATACGCAGTATTTT; CDR3aa: CASSPTRFAYTDTQYF
v_gene: TRBV11-3; j_gene: TRBJ1-1; d_gene: -; abundance: -; CDR3nt: TGTGCCAGCAGCTTGGGGAGGGACACTGAAGCTTTCTTT; CDR3aa: CASSLGRDTEAFF
v_gene: TRBV6-5; j_gene: TRBJ1-6; d_gene: -; abundance: -; CDR3nt: TGTGCCAGCAGTTACTCGGGAGATAATTCACCCCTCCACTTT; CDR3aa: CASSYSGDNSPLHF
v_gene: TRBV27; j_gene: TRBJ2-1; d_gene: -; abundance: -; CDR3nt: TGTGCCAGCAGTTTTCGCCAGTTGAATGAGCAGTTCTTC; CDR3aa: CASSFRQLNEQFF
v_gene: TRBV4-2; j_gene: TRBJ2-3; d_gene: -; abundance: -; CDR3nt: TGTGCCAGCAGCCAGTGGTTGCGCGGGGAACGGGCACGGGGCACAGATACGCAGTATTTT; CDR3aa: CASSQWLRGERARGTDTQYF
v_gene: TRBV10-1; j_gene: TRBJ2-5; d_gene: TRBD1; abundance: -; CDR3nt: TGCGCCAGCAGCCCCGGACAGGACGCGGTTGAGACCCAGTACTTC; CDR3aa: CASSPGQDAVETQYF
v_gene: TRBV7-9; j_gene: TRBJ2-1; d_gene: -; abundance: -; CDR3nt: TGTGCCAGCAGCTTAGATCAGGGAAATGAGCAGTTCTTC; CDR3aa: CASSLDQGNEQFF
v_gene: TRBV15; j_gene: TRBJ1-5; d_gene: TRBD1; abundance: -; CDR3nt: TGTGCCACCAGCAGAGTGGGCAGGGGGCGAAATTCTGGCAATCAGCCCCAGCATTTT; CDR3aa: CATSRVGRGRNSGNQPQHF
v_gene: TRBV10-3; j_gene: TRBJ1-5; d_gene: TRBD1; abundance: -; CDR3nt: TGTGCCATCAGTCCTACCGGGACAGGAAATCAGCCCCAGCATTTT; CDR3aa: CAISPTGTGNQPQHF
v_gene: TRBV5-1; j_gene: TRBJ1-5; d_gene: -; abundance: -; CDR3nt: TGCGCCAGCAGCTTGTCAGGTAGCAATCAGCCCCAGCATTTT; CDR3aa: CASSLSGSNQPQHF
v_gene: TRBV7-9; j_gene: TRBJ1-2; d_gene: TRBD1; abundance: once; CDR3nt: TGTGCCAGCAGGGGACAGGGTGAATATGGCTACACCTTC; CDR3aa: CASRGQGEYGYTF
v_gene: TRBV19; j_gene: TRBJ2-2; d_gene: -; abundance: -; CDR3nt: TGTGCCAGTACCCCGGGTAGCAACACCGGGGAGCTGTTTTTT; CDR3aa: CASTPGSNTGELFF
v_gene: TRBV28; j_gene: TRBJ1-1; d_gene: TRBD1; abundance: once; CDR3nt: TGTGCCGCACAGGGGGCGCAGATAGGTGAAGCTTTCTTT; CDR3aa: CAAQGAQIGEAFF
v_gene: TRBV27; j_gene: TRBJ2-7; d_gene: -; abundance: -; CDR3nt: TGTGCCAGCAGTTTATATGATAGATCCTACGAGCAGTACTTC; CDR3aa: CASSLYDRSYEQYF
v_gene: TRBV15; j_gene: TRBJ1-6; d_gene: -; abundance: -; CDR3nt: TGTGCCACCAGCATCAGCGGTGGGCATAATTCACCCCTCCACTTT; CDR3aa: CATSISGGHNSPLHF
v_gene: TRBV10-3; j_gene: TRBJ2-1; d_gene: TRBD2; abundance: -; CDR3nt: TGTGCCATCAGTGAGAGGGGACTAGCGGGGGGCTACAATGAGCAGTTCTTC; CDR3aa: CAISERGLAGGYNEQFF
v_gene: TRBV7-2; j_gene: TRBJ1-6; d_gene: -; abundance: -; CDR3nt: TGTGCCAGCAGCTCAACGGAGGGTCTAAGGTTT; CDR3aa: CASSSTEGLRF
v_gene: TRBV27; j_gene: TRBJ1-2; d_gene: TRBD1; abundance: -; CDR3nt: TGTGCCAGTACATCGGGACAGGATCGTGGCTACACCTTC; CDR3aa: CASTSGQDRGYTF
v_gene: TRBV27; j_gene: TRBJ2-5; d_gene: -; abundance: once; CDR3nt: TGTGCCAGCAGTTTGAGTGCGGGATCGGGAGAGACCCAGTACTTC; CDR3aa: CASSLSAGSGETQYF
v_gene: TRBV7-6; j_gene: TRBJ1-5; d_gene: -; abundance: few; CDR3nt: TGTGCCAGCAGCTTAGCGCCAGGGGACAGCAATCAGCCCCAGCATTTT; CDR3aa: CASSLAPGDSNQPQHF
v_gene: TRBV6-1; j_gene: TRBJ2-6; d_gene: -; abundance: few; CDR3nt: TGTGCCAGCAGTGAAAGGGGCTCTGGGGCCAACGTCCTGACTTTC; CDR3aa: CASSERGSGANVLTF
v_gene: TRBV7-2; j_gene: TRBJ1-2; d_gene: -; abundance: -; CDR3nt: TGTGCCAGCATTCAGGGATCTGAGGGCTACACCTTC; CDR3aa: CASIQGSEGYTF
v_gene: TRBV11-2; j_gene: TRBJ2-1; d_gene: -; abundance: -; CDR3nt: TGTGCCAGCAGCTTAGAGGTAGCGACGAATGAGCAGTTCTTC; CDR3aa: CASSLEVATNEQFF
v_gene: TRBV19; j_gene: TRBJ2-1; d_gene: -; abundance: -; CDR3nt: TGTGCCAGTAGTATAGATCAGGGGCTGCCGACCAACAATGAGCAGTTCTTC; CDR3aa: CASSIDQGLPTNNEQFF
v_gene: TRBV6-1; j_gene: TRBJ2-2; d_gene: -; abundance: -; CDR3nt: TGTGCCAGCAGTGAAGAGGAAAAACAGGTGAACACCGGGGAGCTGTTTTTT; CDR3aa: CASSEEEKQVNTGELFF
v_gene: TRBV19; j_gene: TRBJ1-3; d_gene: -; abundance: -; CDR3nt: TGTGCCAGTAAGCCCGTCGGGGCTGGAAACACCATATATTTT; CDR3aa: CASKPVGAGNTIYF
v_gene: TRBV29-1; j_gene: TRBJ2-1; d_gene: TRBD2; abundance: -; CDR3nt: TGCAGCGTTATAACAGCGCGGGGGGGCCCGAATGAGCAGTTCTTC; CDR3aa: CSVITARGGPNEQFF
v_gene: TRBV4-1; j_gene: TRBJ2-3; d_gene: -; abundance: -; CDR3nt: TGCGCCAGCAGCCAAGACCCAGGGTGGACAGATACGCAGTATTTT; CDR3aa: CASSQDPGWTDTQYF
v_gene: TRBV28; j_gene: TRBJ2-7; d_gene: TRBD1; abundance: -; CDR3nt: TGTGCCAGCAGCCACCCCAGGACAGGGGGCTTCGGCGAGCAGTACTTC; CDR3aa: CASSHPRTGGFGEQYF
v_gene: TRBV5-1; j_gene: TRBJ2-7; d_gene: -; abundance: -; CDR3nt: TGCGCCAGCAGCGGCCGGGATTTAGCAGGCGAGCAGTACTTC; CDR3aa: CASSGRDLAGEQYF
v_gene: TRBV6-1; j_gene: TRBJ1-6; d_gene: -; abundance: -; CDR3nt: TGTGCCAGCAGTGAAGCTGCGGGGGGGTCGGCACCCCTCCACTTT; CDR3aa: CASSEAAGGSAPLHF
v_gene: TRBV19; j_gene: TRBJ2-1; d_gene: TRBD2; abundance: few; CDR3nt: TGTGCCAGTAGTATAGACGGGCTACTAGCGGGAAAGTACAATGAGCAGTTCTTC; CDR3aa: CASSIDGLLAGKYNEQFF
v_gene: TRBV7-9; j_gene: TRBJ2-5; d_gene: TRBD1; abundance: -; CDR3nt: TGTGCCAGCAGCATTACGGGACAGTGGGAGACCCAGTACTTC; CDR3aa: CASSITGQWETQYF
v_gene: TRBV29-1; j_gene: TRBJ1-1; d_gene: -; abundance: -; CDR3nt: TGCAGCCTCCTGACAGGACCCATGAACACTGAAGCTTTCTTT; CDR3aa: CSLLTGPMNTEAFF
v_gene: TRBV6-5; j_gene: TRBJ2-5; d_gene: -; abundance: -; CDR3nt: TGTGCCAGCGAGAGGGCAGGCCAAGAGACCCAGTACTTC; CDR3aa: CASERAGQETQYF
v_gene: TRBV29-1; j_gene: TRBJ2-7; d_gene: TRBD1; abundance: -; CDR3nt: TGCAGCGTTGCTGGGGGACAGGGGACCTACGAGCAGTACTTC; CDR3aa: CSVAGGQGTYEQYF
v_gene: TRBV2; j_gene: TRBJ2-1; d_gene: TRBD1; abundance: -; CDR3nt: TGTGCCATTCCGCAGGGGGAAAGAAACGATGAGCAGTTCTTC; CDR3aa: CAIPQGERNDEQFF
v_gene: TRBV4-2; j_gene: TRBJ2-1; d_gene: TRBD2; abundance: once; CDR3nt: TGTGCCAGCAGCCCAGGCACTAGCGGGTACGACTACAATGAGCAGTTCTTC; CDR3aa: CASSPGTSGYDYNEQFF
v_gene: TRBV2; j_gene: TRBJ1-4; d_gene: -; abundance: -; CDR3nt: TGTGCCAGCAGGGACAGTCTTAATGAAAAACTGTTTTTT; CDR3aa: CASRDSLNEKLFF
v_gene: TRBV28; j_gene: TRBJ1-1; d_gene: -; abundance: -; CDR3nt: TGTGCCAGCAGCCAACTCCGGACATTGAACACTGAAGCTTTCTTT; CDR3aa: CASSQLRTLNTEAFF
v_gene: TRBV19; j_gene: TRBJ2-1; d_gene: TRBD2; abundance: -; CDR3nt: TGTGCCAGTAACAGCGGGGGATACAATGAGCAGTTCTTC; CDR3aa: CASNSGGYNEQFF
v_gene: TRBV4-1; j_gene: TRBJ2-7; d_gene: TRBD1; abundance: -; CDR3nt: TGCGCCAGCAGCCCTGAGCCGGGGACAGGGCCCTACGAGCAGTACTTC; CDR3aa: CASSPEPGTGPYEQYF
v_gene: TRBV6-5; j_gene: TRBJ2-3; d_gene: -; abundance: -; CDR3nt: TGTGCCAGCAGTTACTTTTCAGGGTCGACAGATACGCAGTATTTT; CDR3aa: CASSYFSGSTDTQYF
v_gene: TRBV5-1; j_gene: TRBJ1-6; d_gene: -; abundance: -; CDR3nt: TGCGCCAGCAGCTTCGGGGGAGGTAATTCACCCCTCCACTTT; CDR3aa: CASSFGGGNSPLHF